These T cell receptor beta chains were read from a single sample in a study of identical twins. TCRdb fed the 5' RACE reads into MiXCR, producing one record per CDR3 protein. The table has approximately 670,000 distinct CDR3 sequences, around 6.1% seen once; the top ten hold approximately 1.6%. Sample: naive T cells sorted from blood. These receptors all stem from a man between 18 and 29 years old in good health. Each CDR3 is given with its conserved first and last residue. A D gene is named only where the DNA matches it firmly. Some rows have no size entry. The others give once, few or many, or a class for an expanded clone.

clone_size j_call v_call d_call cdr3_aa cdr3_nt
many TRBJ2-7 TRBV20-1 NA CSASKGTGEQYF TGCAGTGCTAGTAAAGGGACGGGGGAGCAGTACTTC
few TRBJ2-5 TRBV15 NA CATSRELKGGETQYF TGTGCCACCAGCAGAGAACTGAAGGGGGGCGAGACCCAGTACTTC
NA TRBJ2-7 TRBV6-1 NA CASRPGSAYEQYF TGTGCCAGCAGGCCCGGGTCAGCTTACGAGCAGTACTTC
many TRBJ2-2 TRBV29-1 NA CSVYRDGELFF TGCAGCGTTTACAGGGACGGGGAGCTGTTTTTT
few TRBJ1-5 TRBV9 TRBD1 CASSTGDSWGDQPQHF TGTGCCAGCAGCACCGGGGACAGCTGGGGGGATCAGCCCCAGCATTTT
many TRBJ2-1 TRBV20-1 TRBD2 CSAITGTSGSNEQFF TGCAGTGCTATAACCGGGACTAGCGGGAGCAATGAGCAGTTCTTC
many TRBJ2-1 TRBV7-3 TRBD2 CASSHTSGSYNEQFF TGTGCCAGCAGCCATACTAGCGGCTCCTACAATGAGCAGTTCTTC
many TRBJ2-3 TRBV12-3/TRBV12-4 TRBD1 CASRHRGSSDTQYF TGTGCCAGCAGGCACAGGGGTAGTTCAGATACGCAGTATTTT
few TRBJ2-7 TRBV7-6 NA CASSPVGGEQYF TGTGCCAGCAGCCCAGTCGGCGGCGAGCAGTACTTC
NA TRBJ1-1 TRBV12-3/TRBV12-4 TRBD1 CASSPGGAWTEAFF TGTGCCAGCAGTCCAGGGGGCGCGTGGACTGAAGCTTTCTTT
many TRBJ2-7 TRBV4-3 NA CASSQETETYEQYF TGCGCCAGCAGCCAAGAGACAGAAACCTACGAGCAGTACTTC
few TRBJ2-7 TRBV4-2 NA CASSQAGGRETSYEQYF TGTGCCAGCAGCCAAGCTGGGGGGCGGGAGACCTCCTACGAGCAGTACTTC
NA TRBJ2-7 TRBV7-2 NA CASSFVGLRRRVENYEQYF TGTGCCAGCAGCTTTGTCGGTTTACGGCGAAGAGTTGAAAACTACGAGCAGTACTTC
many TRBJ2-1 TRBV6-1 NA CASTPGHAYNEQFF TGTGCCAGCACCCCGGGACATGCATACAATGAGCAGTTCTTC
NA TRBJ2-3 TRBV18 NA CASSPPKEKVTDTQYF TGTGCCAGCTCACCACCTAAGGAAAAGGTGACAGATACGCAGTATTTT
few TRBJ2-7 TRBV11-1 TRBD1 CASSFSFMGQGTNPYEQYF TGTGCCAGCAGCTTCTCTTTCATGGGACAGGGGACAAATCCCTACGAGCAGTACTTC
many TRBJ2-2 TRBV27 NA CASSYRMTGELFF TGTGCCAGCAGTTACCGGATGACCGGGGAGCTGTTTTTT
NA TRBJ1-1 TRBV7-9 TRBD1 CASSSPTGWVGAFF TGTGCCAGCAGCTCTCCGACAGGGTGGGTCGGAGCTTTCTTT
many TRBJ2-1 TRBV28 NA CASSSTYGLSSSHEQFF TGTGCCAGCAGTTCAACTTACGGCTTGTCTAGTTCCCATGAGCAGTTCTTC
few TRBJ1-2 TRBV12-3/TRBV12-4 NA CASSLSRGGDNAYGYTF TGTGCCAGCAGTCTCTCTCGTGGAGGGGATAATGCCTATGGCTACACCTTC
many TRBJ2-2 TRBV20-1 NA CSARDPAGNTGELFF TGCAGTGCTAGAGACCCAGCGGGGAACACCGGGGAGCTGTTTTTT
NA TRBJ2-5 TRBV9 NA CASSVGVARKETQYF TGTGCCAGCAGCGTGGGGGTTGCGCGGAAAGAGACCCAGTACTTC
few TRBJ1-2 TRBV7-2 NA CASSSRPWGVAGYTF TGTGCCAGCAGCTCAAGACCTTGGGGGGTCGCTGGCTACACCTTC
few TRBJ2-3 TRBV5-1 NA CASTLGGGTDTQYF TGCGCCAGCACCCTAGGGGGGGGCACAGATACGCAGTATTTT
many TRBJ2-1 TRBV2 NA CASSEGRYNEQFF TGTGCCAGCAGTGAAGGCAGATACAATGAGCAGTTCTTC
NA TRBJ2-2 TRBV3-1 TRBD2 CASSQASGERELFF TGTGCCAGCAGCCAAGCTAGCGGGGAAAGGGAGCTGTTTTTT
NA TRBJ2-1 TRBV20-1 TRBD2 CSASSPAGGDEQFF TGCAGTGCTAGTAGCCCAGCGGGGGGGGATGAGCAGTTCTTC
NA TRBJ2-1 TRBV11-2 TRBD2 CASSLVVLVGGRPPGEQFF TGTGCCAGCAGCTTAGTGGTGTTGGTTGGCGGGAGGCCACCAGGGGAGCAGTTCTTC
few TRBJ2-5 TRBV5-1 TRBD2 CASSTGASGTETQYF TGCGCCAGCAGCACCGGGGCTAGCGGGACAGAGACCCAGTACTTC
NA TRBJ2-1 TRBV7-7 NA CASSPGGGRYNEQFF TGTGCCAGCAGCCCTGGTGGCGGACGATATAATGAGCAGTTCTTC
few TRBJ2-7 TRBV15 TRBD1 CATSGGAGTDLYEQYF TGTGCCACCAGCGGGGGCGCCGGGACAGACCTCTACGAGCAGTACTTC
many TRBJ2-7 TRBV15 NA CATGTSDVHEQYF TGTGCCACCGGGACATCGGACGTCCACGAGCAGTACTTC
NA TRBJ1-1 TRBV7-9 TRBD1 CAPGRTGPEAFF TGTGCCCCAGGGAGGACAGGGCCTGAAGCTTTCTTT
many TRBJ1-2 TRBV5-1 TRBD1 CASSPPTGMGYGYTF TGCGCCAGCAGCCCTCCGACAGGGATGGGCTATGGCTACACCTTC
NA TRBJ1-3 TRBV19 TRBD1 CATTYGTGGTSGNTIYF TGTGCCACCACGTATGGGACAGGGGGCACCAGTGGAAACACCATATATTTT
few TRBJ2-1 TRBV27 TRBD2 CASSGTSGARSYNEQFF TGTGCCAGCAGTGGGACTAGCGGGGCTCGCTCCTACAATGAGCAGTTCTTC
few TRBJ1-4 TRBV20-1 NA CSATEPNEKLFF TGCAGTGCTACTGAACCTAATGAAAAACTGTTTTTT
few TRBJ2-5 TRBV5-1 NA CASSLEGSNQETQYF TGCGCCAGCAGCTTGGAAGGATCTAACCAAGAGACCCAGTACTTC
few TRBJ2-6 TRBV5-1 NA CASSLNRFSGANVLTF TGCGCCAGCAGCTTGAACCGGTTCTCTGGGGCCAACGTCCTGACTTTC
few TRBJ1-1 TRBV5-6 NA CASSQYSTEAFF TGTGCCAGCAGCCAATACAGCACTGAAGCTTTCTTT
NA TRBJ2-5 TRBV5-1 NA CASSKGPSPQETQYF TGCGCCAGCAGCAAAGGACCATCCCCGCAAGAGACCCAGTACTTC
few TRBJ2-7 TRBV5-1 NA CASSLAGTRDEQYF TGCGCCAGCAGCTTGGCCGGGACACGGGACGAGCAGTACTTC
few TRBJ2-1 TRBV3-1 TRBD2 CASSQDIVLAEYNEQFF TGTGCCAGCAGCCAAGATATAGTACTAGCGGAGTACAATGAGCAGTTCTTC
many TRBJ1-1 TRBV12-3/TRBV12-4 NA CASSRTGNTEAFF TGTGCCAGCAGTCGAACAGGGAACACTGAAGCTTTCTTT
many TRBJ2-5 TRBV28 TRBD2 CASSRLHLAGEETQYF TGTGCCAGCTCCAGACTTCATCTAGCGGGAGAGGAGACCCAGTACTTC